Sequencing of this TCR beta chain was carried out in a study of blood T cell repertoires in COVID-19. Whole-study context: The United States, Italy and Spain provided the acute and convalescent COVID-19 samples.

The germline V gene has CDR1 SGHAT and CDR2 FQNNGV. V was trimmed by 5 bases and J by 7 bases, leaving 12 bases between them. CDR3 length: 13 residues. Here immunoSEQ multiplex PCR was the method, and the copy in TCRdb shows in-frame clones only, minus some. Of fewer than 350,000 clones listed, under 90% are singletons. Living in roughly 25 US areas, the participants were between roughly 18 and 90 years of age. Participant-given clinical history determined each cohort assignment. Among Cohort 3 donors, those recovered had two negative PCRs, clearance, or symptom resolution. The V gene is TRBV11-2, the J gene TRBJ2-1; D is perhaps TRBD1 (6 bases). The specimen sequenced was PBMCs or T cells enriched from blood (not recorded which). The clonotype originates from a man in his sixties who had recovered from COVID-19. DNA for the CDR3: TGTGCCAGCAGCGCTCAGGGGATGAATGAGCAGTTCTTC. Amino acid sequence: CASSAQGMNEQFF.